What follows is one TCR beta chain and its context. The method was immunoSEQ multiplex PCR; TCRdb's version includes in-frame clones alone and lacks a portion of them. The sample records 85,000 to 95,000 clones, less than 85% being singletons. These data belong to a study of blood T cell repertoires in COVID-19. The source material was peripheral blood. The sequence was obtained from an older man with acute or convalescent COVID-19.

DNA of the CDR3: TGTGCCAGCAGCTTAGTATTATCGGGCTACAATGAGCAGTTCTTC. It codes for CASSLVLSGYNEQFF. V is TRBV7-9 and J is TRBJ2-1; D gene ambiguous. V was trimmed by 1 base and J by 3 bases, leaving 10 bases between them. Germline CDR1 reads SEHNR; CDR2 reads FQNEAQ (reference sequence). The CDR3 length is 15 residues.